This TCR beta chain was retrieved from a study of blood T cell repertoires in COVID-19. The overall study: Sources were T cells, B-cell-depleted T cells, or PBMCs; the material itself was cDNA or gDNA.

The V gene end was trimmed by 1 base and the J gene end by 4 bases; junction bases not matched to a gene: 3. Germline CDR1 reads SGDLS; CDR2 reads YYNGEE. This CDR3 contains 14 residues. Assay: immunoSEQ multiplex PCR; the TCRdb copy retains only in-frame clones and omits some. This table has roughly 250,000 clones, around 89% appearing once. The chain uses TRBV9 and TRBJ1-1, with 8 bases identical to TRBD1. This clonotype originated in a young man with acute or convalescent COVID-19. The sample consisted of peripheral blood. DNA for the CDR3: TGTGCCAGCAGCGTAACAGGGGGGAGCACTGAAGCTTTCTTT. Translation gives CASSVTGGSTEAFF.